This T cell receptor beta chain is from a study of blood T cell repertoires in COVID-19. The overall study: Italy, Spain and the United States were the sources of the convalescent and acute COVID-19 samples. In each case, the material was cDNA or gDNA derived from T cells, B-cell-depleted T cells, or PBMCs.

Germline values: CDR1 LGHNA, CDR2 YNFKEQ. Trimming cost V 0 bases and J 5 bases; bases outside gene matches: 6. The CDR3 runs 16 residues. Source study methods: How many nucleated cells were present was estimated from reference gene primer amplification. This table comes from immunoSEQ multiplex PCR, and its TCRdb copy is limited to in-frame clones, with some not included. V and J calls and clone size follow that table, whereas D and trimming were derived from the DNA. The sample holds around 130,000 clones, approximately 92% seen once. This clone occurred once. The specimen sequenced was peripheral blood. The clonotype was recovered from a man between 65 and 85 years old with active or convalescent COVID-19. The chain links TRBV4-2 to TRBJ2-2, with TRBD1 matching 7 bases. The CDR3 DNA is TGTGCCAGCAGCCAAGATCCAATGGGACAGACCGGGGAGCTGTTTTTT. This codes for CASSQDPMGQTGELFF.